The sequence of this TCR beta chain was determined in a study of T cells in localized non-small cell lung cancer (dated by TCRdb to about 2020). About the investigation overall: The study examined T cell repertoires in hundreds of patients with early-stage NSCLC and compared tumors with uninvolved tumor-adjacent lungs. The cohort consisted of around 250 treatment-naive NSCLC patients whose localized lung tumors had been resected. NSCLC patients had a mean age of roughly 69 years, and around 130 were male and over 85 female. Overall results and qualifications from the work: Of the top 100 tumor clones, a median of approximately 60 were detected in paired uninvolved adjacent lung; under 30 were also among that lung's top 100. Because the study design was exploratory, TCR variables were selected using unadjusted p-values without false-discovery rate correction. Because multi-region tumor sequencing was not performed, intratumor heterogeneity could not be ruled out. Uninvolved tumor-adjacent lung showed the highest T cell clonality, higher than tumor, which suggests more focused antigenic responses in the uninvolved tumor-adjacent lung. Longer overall survival was associated with higher T cell density in blood, whereas shorter survival was associated with higher clonality in adjacent lung.

TCR beta CDR3 regions were sequenced from DNA using the immunoSEQ Assay. In the original analysis: To compute T cell density, TCR beta template counts were normalized to usable DNA, which was estimated by amplifying housekeeping genes. Richness was estimated with the preseqR package, extrapolating to 400,000 templates for PBMC samples and 120,000 templates for tissue samples. Clonality was defined by subtracting Pielou's evenness from one. To identify tissue-enriched TCRs, differential abundance testing was run on productive amino-acid clonotypes with a minimum total count of 5 and an alpha of 0.1. The Jaccard Index and the Morisita Overlap Index were used to quantify repertoire overlap between compartments. GLIPH grouped TCR beta CDR3s together with public tetramer-defined viral CDR3s, and a viral motif had to include at least three viral sequences and also show V-gene enrichment. Entries here come from immuneACCESS through TCRdb and include only in-frame sequences with V and J called. Some clones fail to appear in such tables; in the studies checked, an unresolved V gene covers under half of the shortfall, and the cause of the remainder is unknown. The V and J calls and the clone size are those of that table, but D and trimming were determined from the DNA. Recorded for this sample are around 1,300 clones; roughly 26% of them occurred a single time. The ten largest clones add up to approximately 10% of the sample.

A word on this clone: The specificity of this receptor is unknown. Base qualities are not recorded, but no much larger clone differs from it by a single base.

Uninvolved adjacent lung was sampled at least 2 cm away from the tumor margin, and two independent pathologists confirmed that the tissue had no atypia. At diagnosis, peripheral blood, uninvolved tumor-adjacent lung and tumor were collected and stored as a combination of fresh-frozen and FFPE material. As encoded in the germline V gene, CDR1 is KGHSH while CDR2 is LQKENI. CDR3 length: 16 amino acids, cysteine to phenylalanine. The read is trimmed to its CDR3 DNA, 48 bases read in frame from base 1. Trimming costs V 2 bases and J 1 base, and their ends lie 14 bases apart. The specimen was normal lung tissue next to the tumor, collected before any cancer treatment. The V gene is TRBV18 and the J gene is TRBJ1-1; the D gene remains uncertain. The TCR originated in a male donor aged 60 or over with stage I lung adenocarcinoma. The DNA sequence reads TGTGCCAGCTCACCAGGCGCAGGTAAAGCGAACACTGAAGCTTTCTTT. Its protein reads: CASSPGAGKANTEAFF.